This TCR beta chain was retrieved from a study of Ad26.COV2.S vaccination and SARS-CoV-2 variants. From germline, CDR1 is SGHTA and CDR2 FQGTGA. This CDR3 has 15 amino acids. Between the trimmed V and J ends, which lost 1 base and 3 bases, there was a span of 12 bases. Treatment reported: roughly 19 received Ad26.COV2.S at low or high dose, single or two shots; roughly five received placebo; per-sample allocation not given. Sampling was performed 63 days after the first vaccine or placebo injection. A Boston donor was an adult aged 18-55 years. Study-wide points: Measures of TCR breadth and depth may have fallen short of total T cell responses.

Only in-frame clones appear in the TCRdb table, and some are missing; sequencing was by immunoSEQ multiplex PCR. This sample has under 550,000 clones; approximately 88% occur once, and the top ten carry 3.6%. Turning to this clone: Antigen: not known.

This chain links TRBV7-3 with TRBJ1-2; tentatively, D is TRBD1 (6 bases). Sample: peripheral blood, taken in a trial of Ad26.COV2.S vaccine versus placebo. This receptor was obtained from a person aged 18-65 years who received the Ad26.COV2.S COVID-19 vaccine or a placebo. Here the CDR3 reads CASSLNGGHYYGYTF. The CDR3 DNA is TGTGCCAGCAGCTTAAATGGGGGGCACTACTATGGCTACACCTTC.